This record looks at one TCR beta chain sequence and its context. Trimming stripped 0 bases from V and 6 bases from J, with 19 bases between. The CDR3 has 17 residues. Germline assignment: CDR1 LGHNA and CDR2 YNFKEQ. This sample is drawn from a study of blood T cell repertoires in COVID-19. Some clones are missing from TCRdb's copy, which holds only in-frame ones; the method was immunoSEQ multiplex PCR. The profile shows about 88,000 clones, roughly 90% of them singletons. Material for sequencing was peripheral blood. The chain recombines TRBV4-2 with TRBJ2-3; D may be TRBD2 (5 bases). This TCR came from a man aged 55 to 70 with acute or convalescent COVID-19. CDR3 amino acids: CASSQESGRAVRDTQYF. The CDR3 nucleotides are TGTGCCAGCAGCCAAGAAAGTGGGCGGGCGGTCCGGGATACGCAGTATTTT.